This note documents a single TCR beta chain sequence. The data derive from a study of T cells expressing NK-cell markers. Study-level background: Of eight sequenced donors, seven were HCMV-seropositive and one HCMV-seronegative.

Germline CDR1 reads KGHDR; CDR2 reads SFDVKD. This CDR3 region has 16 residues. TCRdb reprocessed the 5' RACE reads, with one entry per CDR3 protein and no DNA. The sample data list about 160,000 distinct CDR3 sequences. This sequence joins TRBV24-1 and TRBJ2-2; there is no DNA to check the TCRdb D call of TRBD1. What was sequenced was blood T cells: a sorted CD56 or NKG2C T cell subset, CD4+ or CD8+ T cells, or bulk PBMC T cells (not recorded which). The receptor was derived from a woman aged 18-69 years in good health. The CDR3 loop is CATSDSQPGSNGELFF.